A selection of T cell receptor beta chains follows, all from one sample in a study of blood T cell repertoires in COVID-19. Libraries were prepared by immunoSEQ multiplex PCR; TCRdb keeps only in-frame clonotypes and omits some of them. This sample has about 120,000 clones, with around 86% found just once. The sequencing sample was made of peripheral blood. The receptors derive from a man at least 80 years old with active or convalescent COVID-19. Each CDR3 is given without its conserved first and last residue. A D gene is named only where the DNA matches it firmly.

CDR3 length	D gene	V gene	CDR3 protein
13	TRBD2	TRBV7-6	ASSYRRGGPETQY
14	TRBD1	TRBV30	AWRIKPGQGAFEQY
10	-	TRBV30	AWSVGVGEQF
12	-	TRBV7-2	ASSLDGQGSGYT
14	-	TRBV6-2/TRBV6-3	ASSYSADFFSNIQY
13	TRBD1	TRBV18	ASSRGQGGNQPQH
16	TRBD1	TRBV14	ASSQDSPNRGRTDTQY
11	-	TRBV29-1	SVGDRLNQPQH
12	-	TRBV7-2	ASRPDSAYNEQF
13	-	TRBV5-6	ASSLGQNYNYGYT
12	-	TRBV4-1	ASSQERTSNEQF
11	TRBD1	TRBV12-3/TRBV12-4	ASSPGGWREQY
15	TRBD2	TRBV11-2	ASSNSGTSASYNEQF
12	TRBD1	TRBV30	AWRAGGYIGELF
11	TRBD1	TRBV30	AWSRGSNQPQH
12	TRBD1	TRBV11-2	ASSLATGLHGYT
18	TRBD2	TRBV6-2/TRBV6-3	ASTPLGGTQPKRAYNEQF
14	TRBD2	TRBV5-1	ASSPGLAGPTDTQY
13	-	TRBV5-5	ASSPGWGQIYEQY
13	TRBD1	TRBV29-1	SVGDEGQYNSPLH
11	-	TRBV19	ASSIRVRETQY
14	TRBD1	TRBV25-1	ASSPSPGQGISGYT
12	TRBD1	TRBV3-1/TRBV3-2	ASSQPGQEEKLF
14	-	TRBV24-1	ATSDSSPSLNYGYT
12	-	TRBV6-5	ASSRQQGTYGYT
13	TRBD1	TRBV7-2	ASSYGQGAKVGRL
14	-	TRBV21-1	ASSKYRDRDGNTIY
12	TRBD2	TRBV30	AWDRGGGTDTQY
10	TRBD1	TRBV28	ASRGDRDTQY
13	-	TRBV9	ASSPSGGGGTEAF
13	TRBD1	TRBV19	ASISVHTGVQAQY
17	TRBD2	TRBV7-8	ASSPRRGRLAGGKETQY
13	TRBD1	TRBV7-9	ASSLGDRGGTEAF
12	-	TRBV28	ASRAPQGAGELF
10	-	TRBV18	ASSQGGDTIY
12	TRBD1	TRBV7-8	ASSPLTGPYEQY
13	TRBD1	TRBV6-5	ASSARDRVPYEQY
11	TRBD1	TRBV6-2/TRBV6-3	ASSRTGGRTQY
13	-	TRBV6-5	ASSYDRSGANVLT
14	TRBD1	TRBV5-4	ASSLGRQGADYGYT
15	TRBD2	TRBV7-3	TSSLIKSGRSTDTQY
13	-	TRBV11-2	ASSLGLDTYNEQF
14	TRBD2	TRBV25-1	ASSDQRTRGGDTQY
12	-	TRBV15	ATSRGGYQETQY
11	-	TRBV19	ASSRDKETEAF
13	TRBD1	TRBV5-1	ASSSRQGLGTEAF
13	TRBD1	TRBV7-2	ASSLFGTGGDTQY
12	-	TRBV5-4	ASSFETGNTEAF
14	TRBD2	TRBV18	ASALAGGQSTDTQY
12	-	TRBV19	ASSRGADYQPQH
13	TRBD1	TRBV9	ASSVAGQTRNTIY
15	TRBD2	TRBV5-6	ASSLDLAGGFLETQY
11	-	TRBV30	AWRPGPGAEAF
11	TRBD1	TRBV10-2	ASGGQMNTEAF
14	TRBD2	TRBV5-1	ASSGYLAGGKNIQY
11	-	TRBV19	ASSPGYDYGYT